The rows below give T cell receptor beta chains drawn from one sample of a study of T cell responses to AZD1222 COVID-19 vaccine. The assay was immunoSEQ multiplex PCR, and TCRdb's table has in-frame clones only and misses some. The sample lists some 140,000 clones, approximately 87% occurring once. Sample: peripheral blood, taken on day 0 of MenACWY control vaccination. The origin of the receptors is an adult in good health. Each CDR3 is given with its conserved first and last residue. The D gene is left open where the match is weak. Clone size is stated in some rows and not others, as once, few, many or a class when expanded.

j_call: TRBJ1-3; v_call: TRBV3-1/TRBV3-2; cdr3_length: 14; clone_size: .; d_call: TRBD1; cdr3_aa: CASSQGTERNTIYF; cdr3_nt: TGTGCCAGCAGCCAGGGGACAGAGAGAAACACCATATATTTT
j_call: TRBJ2-7; v_call: TRBV11-3; cdr3_length: 12; clone_size: .; d_call: .; cdr3_aa: CASSLTSYEQYF; cdr3_nt: TGTGCCAGCAGTTTGACCTCATACGAGCAGTACTTC
j_call: TRBJ1-6; v_call: TRBV29-1; cdr3_length: 15; clone_size: once; d_call: .; cdr3_aa: CSALGAGGIGSPLHF; cdr3_nt: TGCAGCGCTCTCGGGGCGGGGGGAATAGGTTCACCCCTCCACTTT
j_call: TRBJ2-3; v_call: TRBV24-1; cdr3_length: 13; clone_size: .; d_call: .; cdr3_aa: CATSARPTDTQYF; cdr3_nt: TGTGCCACCAGTGCCCGGCCGACAGATACGCAGTATTTT
j_call: TRBJ1-6; v_call: TRBV27; cdr3_length: 13; clone_size: .; d_call: .; cdr3_aa: CASRGFGNSPLHF; cdr3_nt: TGTGCCAGCCGGGGTTTCGGTAATTCACCCCTCCACTTT
j_call: TRBJ1-1; v_call: TRBV6-5; cdr3_length: 13; clone_size: .; d_call: .; cdr3_aa: CASSLEGNTEAFF; cdr3_nt: TGTGCCAGCAGTTTGGAGGGTAACACTGAAGCTTTCTTT
j_call: TRBJ2-5; v_call: TRBV9; cdr3_length: 17; clone_size: .; d_call: TRBD2; cdr3_aa: CASSSDSGRGTWETQYF; cdr3_nt: TGTGCCAGCAGCTCTGATAGCGGGAGGGGCACATGGGAGACCCAGTACTTC
j_call: TRBJ2-3; v_call: TRBV24-1; cdr3_length: 14; clone_size: .; d_call: .; cdr3_aa: CATSDLGGAYTQYF; cdr3_nt: TGTGCCACCAGTGATTTGGGGGGGGCTTATACGCAGTATTTT
j_call: TRBJ2-1; v_call: TRBV12-5; cdr3_length: 14; clone_size: .; d_call: TRBD1; cdr3_aa: CASGGGQSYNEQFF; cdr3_nt: TGTGCTAGTGGTGGGGGACAGTCCTACAATGAGCAGTTCTTC
j_call: TRBJ2-2; v_call: TRBV5-1; cdr3_length: 15; clone_size: once; d_call: .; cdr3_aa: CASSLEGFGTGELFF; cdr3_nt: TGCGCCAGCAGCTTGGAAGGGTTCGGGACCGGGGAGCTGTTTTTT
j_call: TRBJ2-1; v_call: TRBV11-2; cdr3_length: 13; clone_size: .; d_call: .; cdr3_aa: CASSLGNHNEQFF; cdr3_nt: TGTGCCAGCAGCTTAGGGAACCACAATGAGCAGTTCTTC
j_call: TRBJ1-3; v_call: TRBV18; cdr3_length: 15; clone_size: few; d_call: .; cdr3_aa: CASSPRDRSGNTIYF; cdr3_nt: TGTGCCAGCTCACCAAGGGACCGCTCTGGAAACACCATATATTTT
j_call: TRBJ2-1; v_call: TRBV28; cdr3_length: 16; clone_size: .; d_call: TRBD2; cdr3_aa: CASSSPGGGSYNEQFF; cdr3_nt: TGTGCCAGCTCATCCCCTGGGGGGGGCTCCTACAATGAGCAGTTCTTC
j_call: TRBJ2-1; v_call: TRBV5-1; cdr3_length: 16; clone_size: .; d_call: TRBD2; cdr3_aa: CASTPSGSWPPNEQFF; cdr3_nt: TGCGCCAGCACGCCTAGCGGGAGTTGGCCCCCCAATGAGCAGTTCTTC
j_call: TRBJ1-1; v_call: TRBV5-4; cdr3_length: 13; clone_size: .; d_call: .; cdr3_aa: CASSWDTEGEAFF; cdr3_nt: TGTGCCAGCAGCTGGGACACGGAGGGGGAAGCTTTCTTT
j_call: TRBJ1-1; v_call: TRBV5-1; cdr3_length: 12; clone_size: .; d_call: .; cdr3_aa: CASRLGVTEAFF; cdr3_nt: TGCGCCAGCAGGTTGGGGGTCACTGAAGCTTTCTTT
j_call: TRBJ2-5; v_call: TRBV19; cdr3_length: 15; clone_size: .; d_call: .; cdr3_aa: CASSIVPTNFETQYF; cdr3_nt: TGTGCCAGTAGTATAGTTCCCACTAACTTCGAGACCCAGTACTTC
j_call: TRBJ1-5; v_call: TRBV5-4; cdr3_length: 14; clone_size: .; d_call: .; cdr3_aa: CASSVDSGNQPQHF; cdr3_nt: TGTGCCAGCAGCGTGGACTCCGGCAATCAGCCCCAGCATTTT
j_call: TRBJ2-7; v_call: TRBV20-1; cdr3_length: 14; clone_size: few; d_call: .; cdr3_aa: CSASISGRRNEQYF; cdr3_nt: TGCAGTGCTAGTATCTCCGGCCGTCGGAACGAGCAGTACTTC
j_call: TRBJ1-2; v_call: TRBV6-4; cdr3_length: 13; clone_size: .; d_call: .; cdr3_aa: CASSDIRGGGYTF; cdr3_nt: TGTGCCAGCAGTGACATCAGGGGAGGAGGCTACACCTTC
j_call: TRBJ1-2; v_call: TRBV3-1/TRBV3-2; cdr3_length: 14; clone_size: .; d_call: .; cdr3_aa: CASSRETGLYGYTF; cdr3_nt: TGTGCCAGCAGCCGAGAGACAGGCCTCTATGGCTACACCTTC
j_call: TRBJ2-5; v_call: TRBV11-2; cdr3_length: 16; clone_size: .; d_call: .; cdr3_aa: CASSESRSGGRETQYF; cdr3_nt: TGTGCCAGCAGCGAAAGTAGGTCCGGGGGCAGGGAGACCCAGTACTTC
j_call: TRBJ1-1; v_call: TRBV7-9; cdr3_length: 15; clone_size: .; d_call: TRBD1; cdr3_aa: CASSPRQGMNTEAFF; cdr3_nt: TGTGCCAGCAGCCCCCGACAGGGGATGAACACTGAAGCTTTCTTT
j_call: TRBJ2-1; v_call: TRBV11-3; cdr3_length: 16; clone_size: .; d_call: .; cdr3_aa: CASSLDPGSSYNEQFF; cdr3_nt: TGTGCCAGCAGCTTAGATCCCGGGAGCTCCTACAATGAGCAGTTCTTC
j_call: TRBJ2-1; v_call: TRBV7-9; cdr3_length: 17; clone_size: .; d_call: TRBD2; cdr3_aa: CASSLGGLAGGGGEQFF; cdr3_nt: TGTGCCAGCAGCTTAGGGGGACTAGCGGGAGGTGGCGGTGAGCAGTTCTTC
j_call: TRBJ2-7; v_call: TRBV7-6; cdr3_length: 15; clone_size: .; d_call: .; cdr3_aa: CASSPYSRGSYEQYF; cdr3_nt: TGTGCCAGCAGCCCATACTCGAGGGGCTCCTACGAGCAGTACTTC
j_call: TRBJ2-1; v_call: TRBV29-1; cdr3_length: 15; clone_size: .; d_call: .; cdr3_aa: CSGPPTVNSYNEQFF; cdr3_nt: TGCAGCGGCCCGCCGACAGTAAACTCCTACAATGAGCAGTTCTTC